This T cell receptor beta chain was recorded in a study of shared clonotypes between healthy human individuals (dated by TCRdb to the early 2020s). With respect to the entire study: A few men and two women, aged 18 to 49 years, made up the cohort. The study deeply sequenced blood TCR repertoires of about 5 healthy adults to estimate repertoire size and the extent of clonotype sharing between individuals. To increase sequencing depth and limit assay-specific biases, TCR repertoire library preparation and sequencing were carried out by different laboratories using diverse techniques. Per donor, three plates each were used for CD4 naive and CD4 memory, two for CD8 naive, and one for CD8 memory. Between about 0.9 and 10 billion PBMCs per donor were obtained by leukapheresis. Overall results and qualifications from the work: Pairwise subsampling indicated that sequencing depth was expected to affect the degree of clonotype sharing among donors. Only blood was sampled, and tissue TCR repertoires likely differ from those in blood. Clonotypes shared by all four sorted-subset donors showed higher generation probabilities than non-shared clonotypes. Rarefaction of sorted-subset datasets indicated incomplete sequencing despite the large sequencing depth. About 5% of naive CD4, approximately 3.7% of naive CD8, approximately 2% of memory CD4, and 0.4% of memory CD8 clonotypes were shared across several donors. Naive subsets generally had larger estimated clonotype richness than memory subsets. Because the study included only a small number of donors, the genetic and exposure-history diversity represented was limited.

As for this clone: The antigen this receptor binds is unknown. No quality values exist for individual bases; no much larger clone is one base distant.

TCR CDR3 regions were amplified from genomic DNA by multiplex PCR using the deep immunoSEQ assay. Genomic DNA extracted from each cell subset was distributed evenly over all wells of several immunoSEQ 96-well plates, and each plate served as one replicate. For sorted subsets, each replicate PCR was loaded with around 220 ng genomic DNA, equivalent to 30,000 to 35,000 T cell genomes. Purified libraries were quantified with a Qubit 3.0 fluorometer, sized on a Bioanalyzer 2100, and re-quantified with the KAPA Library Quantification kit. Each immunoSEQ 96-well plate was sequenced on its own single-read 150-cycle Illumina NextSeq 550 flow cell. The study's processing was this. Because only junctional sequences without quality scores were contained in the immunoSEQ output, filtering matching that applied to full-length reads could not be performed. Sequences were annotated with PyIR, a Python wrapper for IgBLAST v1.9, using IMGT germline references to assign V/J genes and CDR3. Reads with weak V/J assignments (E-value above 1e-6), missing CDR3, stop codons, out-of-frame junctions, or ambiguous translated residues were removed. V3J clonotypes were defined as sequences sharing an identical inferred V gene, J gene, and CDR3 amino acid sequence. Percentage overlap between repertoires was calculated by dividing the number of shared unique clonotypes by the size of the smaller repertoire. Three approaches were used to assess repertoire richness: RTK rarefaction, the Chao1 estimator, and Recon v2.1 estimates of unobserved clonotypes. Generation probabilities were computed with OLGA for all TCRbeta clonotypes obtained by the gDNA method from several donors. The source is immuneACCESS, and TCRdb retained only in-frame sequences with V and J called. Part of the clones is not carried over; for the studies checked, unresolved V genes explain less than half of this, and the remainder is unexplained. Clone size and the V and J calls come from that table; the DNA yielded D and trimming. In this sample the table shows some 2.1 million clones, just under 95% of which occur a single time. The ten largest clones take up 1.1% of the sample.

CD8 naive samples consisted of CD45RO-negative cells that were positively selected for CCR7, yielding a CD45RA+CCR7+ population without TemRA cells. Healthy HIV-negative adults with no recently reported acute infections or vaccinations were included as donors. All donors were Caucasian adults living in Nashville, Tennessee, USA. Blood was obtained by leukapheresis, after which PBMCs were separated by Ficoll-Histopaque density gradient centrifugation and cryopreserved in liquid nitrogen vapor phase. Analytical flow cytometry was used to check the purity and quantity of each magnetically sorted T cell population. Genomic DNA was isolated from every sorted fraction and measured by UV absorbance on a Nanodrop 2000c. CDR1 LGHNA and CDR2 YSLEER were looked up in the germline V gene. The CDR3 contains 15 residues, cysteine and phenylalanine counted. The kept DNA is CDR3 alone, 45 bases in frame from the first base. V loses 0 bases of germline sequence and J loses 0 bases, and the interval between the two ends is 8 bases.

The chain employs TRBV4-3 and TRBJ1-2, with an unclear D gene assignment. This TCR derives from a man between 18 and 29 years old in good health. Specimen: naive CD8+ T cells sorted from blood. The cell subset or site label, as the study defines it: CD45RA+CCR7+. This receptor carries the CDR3 CASSQEAPANYGYTF. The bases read TGCGCCAGCAGCCAAGAAGCCCCAGCTAACTATGGCTACACCTTC.